This T cell receptor beta chain was sequenced in a study of cytomegalovirus exposure and HLA in healthy donors (dated by TCRdb to the late 2010s). For the wider study: In an earlier analysis of approximately 640 of the donors, 250 to 300 Gb of sequence data and 117 million unique TCR beta sequences from some 170 million T cells were reported. An early release covering roughly 640 HLA-typed donors comprised 250 to 350 gigabases of sequencing data and 65 million to 100 million unique TCR sequences. Among the roughly 430 genotyped donors, under 90% belonged to the genetic ancestry cluster associated with self-reported Caucasian donors. The study aimed to test whether cataloging public T cell receptors could reveal signatures of past pathogen exposure. The study profiled the T cell repertoires of 550 to 700 subjects by immunosequencing and related them to cytomegalovirus serostatus. In addition to the first cohort of around 670 subjects, a separate validation cohort of approximately 130 different subjects was used. To predict cytomegalovirus infection status, the study combined high-throughput TCR immunosequencing, statistical association of individual TCRs with disease status, and machine learning. In a later analysis, previously published TCR beta repertoires from 550 to 700 donors were re-analyzed and high-resolution HLA genotyping was added so that TCR occurrence patterns could be studied. The later analysis used no new phenotypic data to find candidate immune exposures, relying instead on TCR beta sequences and their occurrence across donors. To decide whether each TCR beta V gene segment behaved as functional or pseudogenic, an earlier analysis of 587 of the donors relied on high-throughput TCR beta sequencing. Alongside the repertoire data, information on donor age, sex, ethnicity and CMV serostatus was compiled. In a later genetic analysis, genome-wide SNP genotypes for about 65% of the roughly 700 donors were used, and that subset was treated as a discovery cohort. Every discovery cohort repertoire had been produced on one sequencing platform. HLA typing covered class I and class II loci at four-digit resolution. The number of typed donors differed by locus: roughly 620-640 for A, B, C, DRB1 and DQB1; roughly 510 for DQA1; roughly 600 for DPA1; and 400 to 480 for DPB1. Because of strong linkage in the cohort, four to six DR-DQ haplotypes were treated as single units for association and clustering. On average, roughly 250,000 unique TCR beta nucleotide sequences were sequenced per donor among 300 to 500 genotyped donors of the cohort, with roughly a sixth of those sequences being non-productive.

The cohort consisted of some 670 healthy bone marrow donors. At the time of sampling, all cohort members were nominally healthy, though unrecorded immune exposures were likely present. The donor was CMV seronegative and was included in the group of a few hundred seronegative cohort members. Every donor gave a peripheral blood sample, and the peripheral blood mononuclear cells from that sample were used for TCR beta sequencing. The Qiagen DNeasy Blood Extraction Kit was used to extract genomic DNA from the blood cell samples. The CDR3 goes from the cysteine to the phenylalanine over 13 residues. Of the read, only the CDR3 DNA is kept; its 39 bases are in frame from base 1. At the junction V is shortened by 3 bases and J by 2 bases, with 5 bases in between. CDR1 and CDR2 (SGHTA, FQGTGA) derive from the germline V gene. To prepare the library, the immunoSEQ multiplex PCR assay was applied. For the multiplex PCR, a mixture combining 60 forward primers for TCR Vbeta segments and 13 reverse primers for TCR Jbeta segments was used. The CDR3 region of rearranged TCR beta genes was amplified from genomic DNA by a multiplex PCR assay. The Illumina HiSeq System was used to sequence the amplified TCR beta libraries as 87-base-pair reads. For the original study's pipeline: In a later analysis, roughly 80 million unique TCR beta chains were counted across the roughly 700 repertoires, and roughly 11 million of these chains were shared by at least two donors. To remove PCR and sequencing errors, raw reads were error-corrected and collapsed into unique sequences using a nearest-neighbor algorithm that merged closely related sequences. To assign V, D and J gene segments, CDR3 sequences were aligned to IMGT reference sequences. Each retained sequence needed at least a six-nucleotide match to both a V gene segment and a J gene segment. Rearrangements were called productive when the CDR3 lacked stop codons and stayed in frame with V and J; all others were non-productive. Following IMGT convention, CDR3 was defined as the stretch from the second conserved V-encoded cysteine up to the conserved J-encoded phenylalanine. Sequences without an unambiguous match to a single V gene segment were excluded from the earlier analysis of about 600 of the donors. In an earlier analysis of several hundred of the donors, a V segment was called functional when productive rearrangements were above 56.7%, and segregating when the standard deviation between donors exceeded 5%. To diagnose cytomegalovirus status from the catalog of TCR beta chain sequences, a statistical classification framework was built. V and J gene assignment, in a later analysis, came from comparing TCR nucleotide sequences with IMGT/GENE-DB human TR gene sequences. The TCRdist pipeline was used in a later analysis to assign CDR3 sequences and most-parsimonious VDJ recombination scenarios. A later analysis defined each TCR beta chain by its CDR3 amino acid sequence plus V-gene family, and excluded reads lacking a unique V-gene family. A later analysis removed nearly 600 highly shared, low-generation-probability nucleotide sequences to deal with suspected cross-contamination and a sequencing artifact. In a later analysis, a clonal expansion index for each public chain was calculated from normalized within-repertoire ranks of inferred template counts. In a later analysis, generation probabilities were computed using a VDJ recombination model fitted to out-of-frame rearrangements, and the results were checked against IGoR. In a later analysis, TCR-TCR, TCR-HLA and TCR-CMV co-occurrence was scored with hypergeometric tests, and a repertoire-size bias correction was applied to TCR pairs. False discovery rates were estimated in a later analysis by permuting HLA or CMV assignments 20 times. A later analysis grouped co-occurring TCRs with DBSCAN, adding TCRdist sequence similarity when clustering within HLA-allele-positive subsets. Co-occurrence clustering excluded repertoires with fewer than 30,000 or more than 120,000 public chains, plus five with anomalous nucleotide sharing. Here the immuneACCESS table is served through TCRdb, limited to in-frame sequences with V and J called. Missing clones are a known gap in these copies; in checked studies unresolved V genes cover under half, and the rest lacks a known reason. The V and J calls and clone size are taken from that table; D and trimming were inferred from the DNA. This sample lists approximately 130,000 clones; over 65% were detected once. Around 3.7% of the sample comes from the top ten.

The research as a whole found: A group of highly shared sequence variants was considered likely to be a technical artifact of the sequencing pipeline. HLA typing was unavailable for some donors at each locus, so association tests used only the typed subset. Because counts were too low, about 17 rarely observed V segments, including chromosome 9 orphons, were excluded from the earlier analysis of a few hundred of the donors. Compared with the 666-donor mean, donors in an Asian-associated ancestry cluster had fewer N-insertions in productive TCRs, according to a later genetic analysis. In a later analysis, TCR association rates were found to vary across HLA loci, with the most associated TCRs seen for DRB1 alleles and the fewest for HLA-C alleles. Only TCR beta chains were sequenced in this cohort, and the absence of alpha or paired-chain data limited detectable features. Several of the top co-occurrence clusters appeared to be linked to parvovirus B19, influenza, CMV and Epstein-Barr virus, according to a later analysis. At a false discovery rate of 0.05, a later analysis linked about 16,000 TCR beta sequences to specific HLA alleles. Correlated functional status among segregating V segments might be attributable to linkage disequilibrium, but an unknown experimental factor could not be ruled out. An association between a missense DCLRE1C variant and V-gene and J-gene trimming of TCR beta chains was found in a later genetic analysis and replicated in an independent cohort. In an earlier analysis of 450 to 750 of the donors, most TCR beta V segments appeared in productive rearrangements about 90% or about 30% of the time, broadly matching IMGT annotations. A total of 164 TCR beta chains were listed by the study as associated with cytomegalovirus. It was suggested by the authors that the approach could potentially be generalized to other disease states and immunological phenotypes. Immune exposure information for the cohort was limited to CMV serostatus. Assigning TCR associations to individual alleles was difficult when HLA alleles, especially DR and DQ, strongly co-occurred. The 87-base-pair reads could not distinguish some IMGT-functional V segments, including TRBV6-2 and TRBV6-3, so those segments were excluded. Most TCR sequences were seen in very few donors, while some public TCRs were found in many individuals. In a later analysis, most CMV-associated TCR beta chains were found to appear HLA-restricted, with HLA associations seemingly driven largely by CMV exposure. In vitro tests confirmed that a few of the cytomegalovirus-associated TCR beta chains recognize cytomegalovirus antigens. The presence/absence analyses assumed that sequencing depth was roughly uniform across donors, and that assumption may not be true. A further reported finding was that TCR beta sequences accurately predicted the HLA-A and HLA-B alleles for most subjects in the first cohort. In a later analysis, HLA-associated TCR beta chains showed more clonal expansion and lower generation probabilities than non-associated chains that were equally common. Cytomegalovirus status was reported to be diagnosed by the classifier with high specificity and sensitivity in both the original and validation cohorts.

With respect to this clone: Which antigen it targets is not known. The sample holds no much larger clone one base away, and base qualities are not on file.

The sample consisted of PBMCs. The sequence was collected from a young man in good health and CMV-seronegative. The sequence is built from TRBV7-3 and TRBJ1-5, with the D gene not confidently named. The CDR3 loop reads CASSLTGNQPQHF. The base sequence is TGTGCCAGCAGCTTGACTGGCAATCAGCCCCAGCATTTT.